These 9 T cell receptor beta chains originate from one sample sequenced in a study of cytomegalovirus exposure and HLA in healthy donors. The PCR was carried out with 60 Vbeta primers and 13 Jbeta primers. Clones were read by immunoSEQ multiplex PCR, and TCRdb kept only the in-frame ones, dropping some. The data show approximately 120,000 clones, roughly 79% seen once. Sequencing was performed on PBMCs. Source of these receptors: a woman aged 50 to 60 in good health and CMV-seropositive.

The chain uses TRBV5-1 and TRBJ2-7; D perhaps matches TRBD2 (6 bases). V was trimmed by 4 bases and J by 0 bases, leaving 11 bases between them. This CDR3 is built from 14 residues. Germline V gene data show CDR1 as SGHRS and CDR2 as YFSETQ. CDR3: CASSVSGTSYEQYF. As DNA, the CDR3 is TGCGCCAGCAGCGTTAGCGGAACCTCCTACGAGCAGTACTTC.

This clone has a single count. This chain links TRBV5-4 with TRBJ2-5, with no clear D. The V and J ends lost 4 bases and 2 bases respectively, with 15 bases between them. CDR1 is SGHNT and CDR2 is YYREEE in the germline V gene (reference sequence). This CDR3 has 15 amino acids. The CDR3 region is CASSPGQRSQETQYF. In DNA form, the CDR3 reads TGTGCCAGCAGCCCTGGTCAGCGATCTCAAGAGACCCAGTACTTC.

The V and J genes are TRBV7-3 and TRBJ2-5, with 12 bases matching TRBD1. CDR1 is SGHTA and CDR2 is FQGTGA in the germline V gene. The ends lost 4 bases at V and 5 bases at J; junction bases unmatched: 11. This CDR3 spans 17 amino acids. The CDR3 protein is CASSSNSGTGGRETQYF. The CDR3 coding sequence is TGTGCCAGCAGCTCAAATTCCGGGACAGGGGGCCGGGAGACCCAGTACTTC.

The rearrangement uses TRBV7-2 and TRBJ2-3, with D unclear. Between the trimmed V and J ends, which lost 3 bases and 0 bases, there was a span of 7 bases. The CDR3 sequence is 14 residues long. CDR1 is SGHTA, CDR2 FQGNSA, per germline. DNA of the CDR3: TGTGCCAGCAGCTTCACCAGGAGCACAGATACGCAGTATTTT. Its protein is CASSFTRSTDTQYF.

V is TRBV27 and J is TRBJ1-2; D unresolved. The CDR3 totals 13 residues. The V and J ends lost 10 bases and 4 bases respectively, with 16 bases between them. CDR1 MNHEY and CDR2 SMNVEV come from the germline V gene (reference sequence). The CDR3 DNA sequence: TGTGCCACTTCACTTGAAGCGGGCTATGGCTACACCTTC. Translation gives CATSLEAGYGYTF.

The chain uses TRBV27 and TRBJ2-2; TRBD1 matches at 7 bases. This CDR3 is 14 amino acids long. In germline, CDR1 is MNHEY, CDR2 SMNVEV (reference sequence). Trimming removed 6 bases from V and 1 base from J; junction bases left unmatched: 2. DNA for the CDR3: TGTGCCAGCAGACAGGGGCAGAACACCGGGGAGCTGTTTTTT. This gives the protein CASRQGQNTGELFF.

CDR3 bases: TGTGCCAGCAAGCGCGAGGGTGTGCCCTATGGCTACACCTTC. Translated, it gives CASKREGVPYGYTF. The chain is built from TRBV27 and TRBJ1-2; D is undetermined. V dropped 7 bases and J dropped 4 bases, with 16 bases sitting between them. The CDR3 loop spans 14 amino acids. In germline, CDR1 is MNHEY, CDR2 SMNVEV (reference sequence).

The rearrangement joins TRBV2 to TRBJ2-1; 11 bases agree with TRBD2. J lost 9 bases, V lost 2 bases, and 6 bases had no gene match. CDR1 and CDR2 (germline): SNHLY, FYNNEI. CDR3 length: 15 residues. This CDR3 is CASSERASGRTEQFF. For the CDR3, the DNA is TGTGCCAGCAGTGAACGGGCTAGCGGGAGGACTGAGCAGTTCTTC.

The V call is TRBV27, the J call TRBJ2-1, with D possibly being TRBD1 (6 bases). CDR3 length: 14 amino acids. Trimming cost V 3 bases and J 9 bases, with 15 bases left between them. Germline values: CDR1 MNHEY, CDR2 SMNVEV (reference sequence). The CDR3 nucleotides are TGTGCCAGCAGTTTGGGGCAGGGGAACGTTGAGCAGTTCTTC. Translating gives CASSLGQGNVEQFF.